The present T cell receptor beta chain was sequenced within a study of cytomegalovirus exposure and HLA in healthy donors (dated by TCRdb to 2016 to 2017). About the investigation overall: According to an earlier analysis of several hundred of the donors, about 179 million T cells yielded 120 million or so unique TCR beta sequences and 276 Gb of sequence data. An early release that covered more than 550 HLA-typed donors contained around 300 gigabases of sequencing data and around 80 million unique TCR sequences. Of the 300 to 500 genotyped donors, 80% to 90% were placed in the genetic ancestry cluster associated with self-reported Caucasian donors. The aim of the study was to test whether cataloging public T cell receptors could identify signatures of past pathogen exposure. The T cell repertoires of about 700 subjects were profiled by immunosequencing and related to cytomegalovirus serostatus. Besides the first cohort of some 670 subjects, a separate validation cohort made up of roughly 130 different subjects was used. High-throughput TCR immunosequencing, statistical association of individual TCRs with disease status, and machine learning were combined to predict cytomegalovirus infection status. A later analysis re-analyzed previously published TCR beta repertoires from roughly 630 donors and added high-resolution HLA genotyping to study TCR occurrence patterns. The later analysis used no new phenotypic data to find candidate immune exposures, relying instead on TCR beta sequences and their occurrence across donors. In an earlier analysis of 587 of the donors, high-throughput TCR beta sequencing was used to judge whether each TCR beta V gene segment behaved as functional or pseudogenic. Donor age, sex, ethnicity and CMV serostatus were collected together with the repertoire data. Genome-wide SNP genotypes for about 60% of the roughly 670 donors were used in a later genetic analysis, which treated that subset as a discovery cohort. Every repertoire in the discovery cohort had been generated on one and the same sequencing platform. HLA typing included class I and class II loci at four-digit resolution. The number of typed donors differed by locus: roughly 620-630 for A, B, C, DRB1 and DQB1; 500 to 550 for DQA1; around 580 for DPA1; and 450 to 480 for DPB1. Because of strong linkage in the cohort, roughly five DR-DQ haplotypes were treated as single units for association and clustering. Across 300 to 500 genotyped donors of the cohort, an average of about 240,000 unique TCR beta nucleotide sequences per donor were sequenced, and roughly a sixth of those sequences were non-productive.

The cohort was made up of about 670 healthy bone marrow donors. At the time of sampling, every cohort member was nominally healthy, though immune exposures that went unrecorded were likely present. The donor tested CMV seropositive, placing the donor among the 289 seropositive members of the cohort. Each donor provided a peripheral blood sample, and peripheral blood mononuclear cells were used for TCR beta sequencing. Genomic DNA extraction from the blood cell samples was performed with the Qiagen DNeasy Blood Extraction Kit. Overall study results and their limits: When HLA alleles, especially DR and DQ, strongly co-occurred, TCR associations were difficult to assign to individual alleles. Linkage disequilibrium might explain the correlated functional status among segregating V segments, but an unknown experimental factor could not be ruled out. An earlier analysis of 587 of the donors showed that most TCR beta V segments appeared in productive rearrangements either about 87% or about 30% of the time, which broadly matched IMGT annotations. This cohort had only TCR beta chains sequenced, and the lack of alpha or paired-chain data limited which features could be detected. Because HLA typing was missing for some donors at each locus, association tests included only the typed subset. A cluster of highly shared sequence variants was judged likely to be a technical artifact of the sequencing pipeline. It was suggested by the authors that the approach could potentially be generalized to other disease states and immunological phenotypes. A later genetic analysis reported fewer N-insertions in productive TCRs among donors in an Asian-associated ancestry cluster than the 666-donor mean. A further reported finding was that TCR beta sequences accurately predicted the HLA-A and HLA-B alleles for most subjects in the first cohort. CMV serostatus was the only immune exposure information available for the cohort. The classifier was reported to diagnose cytomegalovirus status with high specificity and sensitivity in both the original and validation cohorts. Some IMGT-functional V segments, including TRBV6-2 and TRBV6-3, could not be distinguished by the 87-base-pair reads and were therefore excluded. According to a later analysis, TCR association rates differed among HLA loci, with DRB1 alleles showing the most associated TCRs and HLA-C alleles showing the fewest. In a later analysis, around 15,000 TCR beta sequences were associated with specific HLA alleles at a false discovery rate of 0.05. In vitro tests confirmed that a few of the cytomegalovirus-associated TCR beta chains recognize cytomegalovirus antigens. Roughly uniform sequencing depth across donors was assumed in presence/absence analyses, although this assumption may not hold. Because counts were too low, about 18 rarely observed V segments, including chromosome 9 orphons, were excluded from the earlier analysis of around 640 of the donors. A later analysis reported that several top co-occurrence clusters appeared linked to parvovirus B19, influenza, CMV and Epstein-Barr virus. A later analysis found that most CMV-associated TCR beta chains appeared HLA-restricted, with HLA associations seemingly driven largely by CMV exposure. Compared with equally common non-associated chains, HLA-associated TCR beta chains in a later analysis were more clonally expanded and had lower generation probabilities. A later genetic analysis associated a missense DCLRE1C variant with V-gene and J-gene trimming of TCR beta chains, and an independent cohort replicated the association. In the study, some 180 TCR beta chains were listed as associated with cytomegalovirus. While some public TCRs were present in many individuals, most TCR sequences turned up only very rarely across donors.

Trimming leaves V shorter by 0 bases and J shorter by 3 bases, with the junction holding 3 bases beyond the gene matches. From the cysteine up to the phenylalanine, the CDR3 has a length of 15 residues. The DNA shown is the 45-base CDR3, in frame from base 1. The germline V gene (reference sequence) sets CDR1 to LNHNV and CDR2 to YYDKDF. Comment on this clone: What this receptor recognizes is not known. Base qualities were left out, and no much larger clone turns up one base away.

The library was obtained by the immunoSEQ multiplex PCR assay. For the multiplex PCR, a mixture combining 60 forward primers for TCR Vbeta segments and 13 reverse primers for TCR Jbeta segments was used. Amplification of the CDR3 region of rearranged TCR beta genes was performed with a multiplex PCR assay on genomic DNA. On the Illumina HiSeq System, the amplified TCR beta libraries were sequenced as 87-base-pair reads. The authors' pipeline ran thus. In a later analysis, tens of millions of unique TCR beta chains were counted across the 690 or so repertoires, and about 9.9 million of these chains were shared by at least two donors. Raw reads were error-corrected and collapsed into unique sequences by a nearest-neighbor algorithm in which closely related sequences were merged to remove PCR and sequencing errors. V, D and J gene segments were assigned by aligning CDR3 sequences to IMGT reference sequences. For a sequence to be retained, a match of at least six nucleotides to both a V gene segment and a J gene segment was required. Rearrangements were called productive when the CDR3 lacked stop codons and stayed in frame with V and J; all others were non-productive. Following IMGT convention, CDR3 was defined as the stretch from the second conserved V-encoded cysteine to the conserved J-encoded phenylalanine. The earlier analysis of 587 of the donors excluded sequences that lacked an unambiguous match to a single V gene segment. In an earlier analysis of 587 of the donors, a V segment was called functional when productive rearrangements were above 56.7%, and segregating when the standard deviation between donors exceeded 5%. To diagnose cytomegalovirus status from the catalog of TCR beta chain sequences, a statistical classification framework was built. In a later analysis, TCR nucleotide sequences were compared against IMGT/GENE-DB human TR gene sequences so that V and J genes could be assigned. The TCRdist pipeline was used in a later analysis to assign CDR3 sequences and most-parsimonious VDJ recombination scenarios. In a later analysis, each TCR beta chain was defined by its CDR3 amino acid sequence together with its V-gene family, and reads lacking a unique V-gene family were excluded. In a later analysis, around 650 highly shared, low-generation-probability nucleotide sequences were removed to address suspected cross-contamination and a sequencing artifact. For each public chain, a later analysis derived a clonal expansion index from normalized ranks of inferred template counts within each repertoire. Generation probabilities in a later analysis came from a VDJ recombination model fitted to out-of-frame rearrangements, and those results were checked against IGoR. Hypergeometric tests were used in a later analysis to score TCR-TCR, TCR-HLA and TCR-CMV co-occurrence, with a repertoire-size bias correction applied to the TCR pairs. False discovery rates were estimated in a later analysis by permuting HLA or CMV assignments 20 times. In a later analysis, co-occurring TCRs were grouped using DBSCAN, and TCRdist sequence similarity was added for clustering within HLA-allele-positive subsets. For co-occurrence clustering, repertoires with fewer than 30,000 or more than 120,000 public chains were excluded, along with four to six repertoires with anomalous nucleotide sharing. TCRdb obtained this table from immuneACCESS and retained in-frame rearrangements with V and J assigned. These tables miss some clones; where compared with another copy, unresolved V genes account for less than half of the shortfall, and the remainder is unexplained. V, J and clone size reflect that table, while D and trimming were determined from the DNA. This sample gives roughly 92,000 clones in total; 80% of them show up just once. The top ten clones comprise approximately 29% of the sample.

The sample consisted of PBMCs. In this chain, TRBV15 is recombined with TRBJ2-7; TRBD2 lines up with 9 middle nucleotides. The clonotype was recovered from a man aged 45-65 years in good health and CMV-seropositive. The CDR3 region: CATSREPSGIYEQYF. The sequenced DNA is TGTGCCACCAGCAGAGAGCCTAGCGGGATCTACGAGCAGTACTTC.